Presented here are 18 T cell receptor beta chains from one specimen sequenced in a study of T cells in Graves' hyperthyroidism and ophthalmopathy. RNA transcripts yielded amplified TCR beta CDR3 regions. The study used the HTBI primer set for a first-round RT-PCR of the TCR CDR3. TCRdb processed the multiplex PCR reads anew with MiXCR; each CDR3 protein has one entry. Counted here are 250,000 to 400,000 distinct CDR3 sequences, roughly 15% occurring once; the ten biggest clones make up 34%. The material sequenced was blood. The receptors shown here come from a woman aged 40 to 49 with Graves' ophthalmopathy.

In its sample, this clonotype was seen a few times. V and J are TRBV6-1 and TRBJ2-2, with D maybe TRBD2 (6 bases). V lost 4 bases to trimming and J lost 1 base, with 13 bases between them. The CDR3 is 16 residues long. Germline assignment: CDR1 MNHNS and CDR2 SASEGT. CDR3 loop: CASSAHGSGNTGELFF. The CDR3 DNA reads TGTGCCAGCAGTGCCCATGGTAGCGGGAACACCGGGGAGCTGTTTTTT.

This clonotype has only a few counts. The chain employs TRBV27 and TRBJ2-5; D tentatively fits TRBD1 or TRBD2 (5 bases each). CDR3 length: 13 residues. The germline V gene encodes CDR1 MNHEY and CDR2 SMNVEV (reference sequence). V was trimmed by 3 bases and J by 2 bases, leaving 7 bases between them. CDR3 sequence reads: CASSFREQETQYF. Written as DNA, the CDR3 is TGTGCCAGCAGTTTCAGGGAGCAAGAGACCCAGTACTTC.

Only a few counts were recorded for this clonotype. The chain couples TRBV6-1 to TRBJ2-1, with TRBD2 matching over 7 bases. Germline CDR1 is MNHNS and CDR2 is SASEGT. The CDR3 is 19 amino acids. Trimming at V came to 1 base and at J to 3 bases, leaving 15 bases not matched to a gene. CDR3 nucleotide sequence: TGTGCCAGCAGTGAAGTCGGGGGAGGGGAAAATTTCGGCTACAATGAGCAGTTCTTC. Its translation is CASSEVGGGENFGYNEQFF.

This clonotype was detected many times. The chain is built from TRBV6-1 and TRBJ2-1; no clear D gene. Germline CDR1 MNHNS, CDR2 SASEGT. CDR3 size: 11 residues. V was shortened by 8 bases and J by 6 bases, with 8 bases between the two germline ends. The CDR3 sequence is CASVGFNEQFF. The CDR3 DNA sequence: TGTGCCAGCGTAGGGTTCAATGAGCAGTTCTTC.

This clonotype was picked up many times. The chain employs TRBV6-1 and TRBJ1-4; 9 bases agree with TRBD1. The CDR3 runs to 14 residues. The junction had 6 bases not matched to a gene; V was cut back by 6 bases and J by 7 bases. Looked up from germline, CDR1 is MNHNS and CDR2 is SASEGT. Here the CDR3 DNA reads TGTGCCAGCAGGCCGGGACAGGGAGGTGAAAAACTGTTTTTT. Protein: CASRPGQGGEKLFF.

On this clonotype: A much larger clone lies a single base off, so this may be a read error. The CDR3 region is CASSFWDRAFYEQYF. CDR3 nucleotides: TGTGCCAGCAGCTTCTGGGACAGGGCGTTCTACGAGCAGTACTTC. This sequence joins TRBV13 and TRBJ2-7; TRBD1 matches at 9 bases. The CDR3 is 15 residues long. Germline V gene lookup returns CDR1 PRHDT and CDR2 FYEKMQ (reference sequence). Germline trimming cut 3 bases from V and 3 bases from J; bases unmatched to any gene: 6.

Ten or more counts support this clonotype. The CDR3 nucleotides read TGTGCCAGCAGGACCACAGGACAGAAGATCATGAACACTGAAGCTTTCTTT. Encoded protein: CASRTTGQKIMNTEAFF. The chain employs TRBV7-9 and TRBJ1-1; possible D gene TRBD1, 6 bases. Germline CDR1 and CDR2: SEHNR and FQNEAQ (reference sequence). The V gene lost 6 bases and the J gene lost 0 bases, with 20 bases spanning the gap. This CDR3 region has 17 residues.

A remark on this clonotype: This clone may be a read error of a much larger clone one base away. The chain has TRBV19 and TRBJ1-1; 7 bases line up with TRBD1. Germline CDR1 LNHDA, CDR2 SQIVND (reference sequence). The J segment lost 7 bases and the V segment lost 7 bases, leaving 15 bases of the junction unmatched. This CDR3 is built from 15 residues. The CDR3 protein is CASINGDRVKDEAFF. The CDR3 nucleotides are TGTGCCAGTATTAATGGCGACAGGGTCAAGGATGAAGCTTTCTTT. The variable domain in full, completed from reference TRBV19 and TRBJ1-1, reads DGGITQSPKYLFRKEGQNVTLSCEQNLNHDAMYWYRQDPGQGLRLIYYSQIVNDFQKGDIAEGYSVSREKKESFPLTVTSAQKNPTAFYLCASINGDRVKDEAFFGQGTRLTVV.

The chain couples TRBV5-4 to TRBJ1-1, with a weak D call TRBD1 (5 bases). Germline V gene lookup returns CDR1 SGHNT and CDR2 YYREEE (reference sequence). This CDR3 contains 17 residues. V was cut by 0 bases and J by 7 bases, with 22 bases left in between. The DNA of the CDR3 is TGTGCCAGCAGCTTGGGCGGGGGAGCAGGGAGAAACCTTGAAGCTTTCTTT. Translation gives CASSLGGGAGRNLEAFF.

This clonotype was detected ten times or more. The gene calls are TRBV11-2 and TRBJ2-7, with 10 bases fitting TRBD2. The CDR3 length is 15 residues. CDR1 and CDR2 from the germline V gene are SGHAT and FQNNGV. Trimming at V came to 3 bases and at J to 7 bases, leaving 9 bases not matched to a gene. DNA for the CDR3: TGTGCCAGCAGCTTCTCGGCTAGCGGGGGAGGTGAGCAGTACTTC. Amino acids: CASSFSASGGGEQYF. The full variable domain, its missing parts supplied by reference TRBV11-2 and TRBJ2-7, is EAGVAQSPRYKIIEKRQSVAFWCNPISGHATLYWYQQILGQGPKLLIQFQNNGVVDDSQLPKDRFSAERLKGVDSTLKIQPAKLEDSAVYLCASSFSASGGGEQYFGPGTRLTVT.

This clonotype showed up many times. V is TRBV30 and J is TRBJ2-7; no clear D. V was pared by 2 bases and J by 3 bases, with 11 bases between. CDR1 is GTSNPN and CDR2 is SVGIG in the germline V gene (reference sequence). There are 13 residues in the CDR3. The CDR3 bases are TGTGCCTGGAGTTGGGGTGGCGACTACGAGCAGTACTTC. Translation: CAWSWGGDYEQYF. Based on the CDR3 plus reference TRBV30 and TRBJ2-7, the full variable domain is SQTIHQWPATLVQPVGSPLSLECTVEGTSNPNLYWYRQAAGRGLQLLFYSVGIGQISSEVPQNLSASRPQDRQFILSSKKLLLSDSGFYLCAWSWGGDYEQYFGPGTRLTVT.

The genes are TRBV20-1 and TRBJ1-2; TRBD1 agrees at 7 bases. V lost 3 bases to trimming and J lost 8 bases; unmatched junction nucleotides: 9. This CDR3 region has 13 residues. CDR1 and CDR2 (germline): DFQATT, SNEGSKA (reference sequence). The DNA for the CDR3 is TGCAGTGCTAGCCCGGGACAGCCCACAGGCTACACCTTC. Translation: CSASPGQPTGYTF.

This clonotype was counted many times. This chain joins TRBV12-3 or TRBV12-4 and TRBJ2-3; possible D gene TRBD1, 5 bases. V lost 2 bases and J 1 base, leaving 16 bases between the germline ends. The CDR3 spans 17 residues. In DNA, the CDR3 is TGTGCCAGCAGTTTATCCCGCTCAATAGGGGGCACAGATACGCAGTATTTT. This gives the protein CASSLSRSIGGTDTQYF.

Ten or more counts support this clonotype. The V call is TRBV5-5, the J call TRBJ2-2; no reliable D call. The CDR3 sequence is 14 residues long. V was pared by 2 bases and J by 1 base, with 6 bases between. CDR1 is SGHKS and CDR2 is YYEKEE in the germline V gene (reference sequence). CDR3 sequence: CASSLKGNTGELFF. The CDR3 bases are TGTGCCAGCAGCTTAAAGGGGAACACCGGGGAGCTGTTTTTT.

This chain links TRBV20-1 with TRBJ2-7; D is ambiguous. V was clipped by 0 bases and J by 1 base, with 10 bases between them. The CDR3 contains 14 residues. CDR1 is DFQATT, CDR2 SNEGSKA, per germline (reference sequence). The CDR3 sequence is CSARDLTRSYEQYF. The CDR3 DNA sequence: TGCAGTGCTAGAGATCTAACGCGGTCCTACGAGCAGTACTTC.

This clonotype was seen once. The chain uses TRBV14 and TRBJ1-5; 11 nucleotides match TRBD1. Germline V gives CDR1 SGHDN, CDR2 FVKESK. J lost 2 bases, V lost 0 bases, and 6 bases had no gene match. The CDR3 covers 18 residues. Written as DNA, the CDR3 is TGTGCCAGCAGCCAAGAAAAGGACAGGGGGCTCTGCAATCAGCCCCAGCATTTT. Protein: CASSQEKDRGLCNQPQHF.

This clonotype was detected many times. CDR3 DNA: TGTGCCAGCAGGAAGGAACAGAACACTGAAGCTTTCTTT. Encoded protein: CASRKEQNTEAFF. The chain combines TRBV2 with TRBJ1-1; D is unclear. V was trimmed by 6 bases and J by 1 base, leaving 9 bases between them. Germline V gives CDR1 SNHLY, CDR2 FYNNEI. The CDR3 contains 13 residues.

This clonotype came up many times. J is TRBJ1-1 and V is TRBV2; D is undetermined. There are 13 residues in the CDR3. Trimming cost V 6 bases and J 6 bases, with 14 bases left between them. Germline CDR1 reads SNHLY; CDR2 reads FYNNEI. The CDR3 nucleotides are TGTGCCAGCAGGAGTACCGGGTTCCCTGAAGCTTTCTTT. Protein product: CASRSTGFPEAFF.